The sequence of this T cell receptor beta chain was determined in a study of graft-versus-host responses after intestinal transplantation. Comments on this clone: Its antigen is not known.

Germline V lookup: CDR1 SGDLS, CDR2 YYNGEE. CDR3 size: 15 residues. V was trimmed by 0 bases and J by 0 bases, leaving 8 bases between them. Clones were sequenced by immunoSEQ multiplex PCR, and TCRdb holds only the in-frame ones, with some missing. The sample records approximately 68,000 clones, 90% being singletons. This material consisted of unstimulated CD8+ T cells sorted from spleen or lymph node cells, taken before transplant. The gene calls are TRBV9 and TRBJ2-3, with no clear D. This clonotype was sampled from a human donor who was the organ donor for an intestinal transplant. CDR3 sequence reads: CASSVDESSTDTQYF. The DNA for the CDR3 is TGTGCCAGCAGCGTAGACGAGTCTAGCACAGATACGCAGTATTTT.